A selection of T cell receptor beta chains follows, all from one sample in a study of CD8+ T cells in alopecia areata. Using immunoSEQ multiplex PCR, the repertoire was profiled, and TCRdb retains in-frame clones only, with some absent. This sample carries over 200,000 clones, approximately 52% of them seen once, and the ten largest clones take roughly 0.47%. The specimen was CD4+ T cells sorted from blood, collected at week 0. The receptor set was obtained from a human donor with alopecia areata. CDR3s include the opening cysteine and the closing phenylalanine or tryptophan. D genes are given only for firm matches. Expanded clones are given a class, and other clones once, few, many or no size at all.

j_call v_call clone_size cdr3_length d_call cdr3_nt cdr3_aa
TRBJ2-1 TRBV27 - 15 - TGTGCCAGCAGCCCTGGGGGGTACTCCTACAATGAGCAGTTCTTC CASSPGGYSYNEQFF
TRBJ2-3 TRBV27 - 16 TRBD2 TGTGCCAGCAGTAAAAGGCAGCGGGGGGGCGAGGGTACGCAGTATTTT CASSKRQRGGEGTQYF
TRBJ1-5 TRBV27 - 13 - TGTGCCAGCAGTTTGGGGGGGTATCAGCCCCAGCATTTT CASSLGGYQPQHF
TRBJ2-4 TRBV5-1 - 18 TRBD2 TGCGCCAGCAGCTTGGGCCTAGCGGGAGTATGGGGCGAAAACATTCAGTACTTC CASSLGLAGVWGENIQYF
TRBJ2-2 TRBV4-2 few 16 TRBD2 TGTGCCAGCAGCCAAACGACTAGCGGGAAGGTCGGGGAGCTGTTTTTT CASSQTTSGKVGELFF
TRBJ2-7 TRBV7-9 few 17 - TGTGCCAGCAGCACCTCTCGACGGGGGAATAGTTCCTACGAGCAGTACTTC CASSTSRRGNSSYEQYF
TRBJ2-1 TRBV6-4 - 15 TRBD2 TGTGCCAGCAGCCTCACTAGCGGGGGTTGGGTTGAGCAGTTCTTC CASSLTSGGWVEQFF
TRBJ1-5 TRBV19 few 14 TRBD1 TGTGCCAGTAGTACTCGAGACAGGGCTCAGCCCCAGCATTTT CASSTRDRAQPQHF
TRBJ2-5 TRBV5-4 - 15 - TGTGCCAGCAGATCCGTAGGTGCCAAGAAAGAGACCCAGTACTTC CASRSVGAKKETQYF
TRBJ2-7 TRBV9 once 14 - TGTGCCAGCAGCGTGGGGGTGGAATCCTACGAGCAGTACTTC CASSVGVESYEQYF
TRBJ2-1 TRBV7-9 - 15 - TGTGCCAGCAGCTTACAGGGACGTCTATACAATGAGCAGTTCTTC CASSLQGRLYNEQFF
TRBJ2-5 TRBV7-9 - 17 - TGTGCCAGCAGCCTCGGAACGTTCGACAGATCCGGGGAGACCCAGTACTTC CASSLGTFDRSGETQYF
TRBJ2-1 TRBV9 few 17 TRBD1 TGTGCCAGCAGCGTCGAGGGGACAGGCGTACGCCACAATGAGCAGTTCTTC CASSVEGTGVRHNEQFF
TRBJ2-7 TRBV27 few 16 - TGTGCCAGCAATGCAGTTGGGACAAAGGTCTCCTACGAGCAGTACTTC CASNAVGTKVSYEQYF
TRBJ2-5 TRBV30 - 12 - TGTGCCTGGAGTGTACAGGGAGAGACCCAGTACTTC CAWSVQGETQYF
TRBJ2-7 TRBV5-1 - 14 TRBD1 TGCGCCAGCAGCTTAGGACAGGGAGGTTACGAGCAGTACTTC CASSLGQGGYEQYF
TRBJ2-7 TRBV18 few 16 - TGTGCCAGCTCACCAGGGGTAGCGAAGGCGATCTACGAGCAGTACTTC CASSPGVAKAIYEQYF
TRBJ1-1 TRBV29-1 - 14 - TGCAGCGTTGAGGAAGGGAGGGTGAACACTGAAGCTTTCTTT CSVEEGRVNTEAFF
TRBJ1-4 TRBV6-5 - 14 - TGTGCCAGCAGTGGAGGGGGGCGTAATGAAAAACTGTTTTTT CASSGGGRNEKLFF
TRBJ2-3 TRBV5-1 - 14 - TGCGCCAGCAGCTTGGCCGTGACCCCAGATACGCAGTATTTT CASSLAVTPDTQYF
TRBJ2-3 TRBV27 - 15 TRBD1 TGTGCCAGCAGTATCGGGACAGGAAGCACAGATACGCAGTATTTT CASSIGTGSTDTQYF
TRBJ2-1 TRBV5-4 - 17 TRBD2 TGTGCCAGCAGCTCCGGGACTAGCGGGCGCTCCTACAATGAGCAGTTCTTC CASSSGTSGRSYNEQFF
TRBJ1-5 TRBV7-9 - 16 - TGTGCCAGCAGCCAAACTCTAGGGGGTAGCAATCAGCCCCAGCATTTT CASSQTLGGSNQPQHF
TRBJ2-7 TRBV29-1 - 13 - TGCAGCGTTGAGAGGTCAGGGTCGGGGGAGCAGTACTTC CSVERSGSGEQYF
TRBJ1-1 TRBV29-1 few 14 - TGCAGCGTTATGGACAGATCCATGAACACTGAAGCTTTCTTT CSVMDRSMNTEAFF
TRBJ2-7 TRBV7-3 - 14 - TGTGCCAGCAGCTTAAAGGGGTCAGTCGGCGAGCAGTACTTC CASSLKGSVGEQYF
TRBJ2-1 TRBV5-1 - 12 - TGCGCCAGCAGCAAGACATTTGATGAGCAGTTCTTC CASSKTFDEQFF
TRBJ2-5 TRBV11-2 few 14 - TGTGCCAGCAGCCCCCTAGTAAAGGAAGAGACCCAGTACTTC CASSPLVKEETQYF
TRBJ2-1 TRBV5-1 few 14 - TGCGCCAGCAGCGACCCACGGGGAAGCAATGAGCAGTTCTTC CASSDPRGSNEQFF
TRBJ2-7 TRBV30 - 11 - TGTGCCTGGAGTGTACGGGGCAGAGGGTACTTC CAWSVRGRGYF
TRBJ2-7 TRBV18 - 16 - TGTGCCAGCTCGGCCTACATTGGGGAGGGGGCCCACGAGCAGTACTTC CASSAYIGEGAHEQYF
TRBJ1-5 TRBV7-2 - 14 TRBD1 TGTGCCAGCACCCCCTGGACAGGGAGTCAGCCCCAGCATTTT CASTPWTGSQPQHF
TRBJ1-1 TRBV11-2 - 12 - TGTGCCAGCAGCCCCCCCGGGGGGTGGGCTTTCTTT CASSPPGGWAFF
TRBJ2-2 TRBV6-5 - 13 - TGTGCCAGCATACGGGGGAACACCGGGGAGCTGTTTTTT CASIRGNTGELFF
TRBJ1-3 TRBV27 - 15 - TGTGCCAGCAGCCCGGCGGGGCGAACTGGAAACACCATATATTTT CASSPAGRTGNTIYF
TRBJ2-7 TRBV6-5 - 15 - TGTGCCAGCAGTTACCTCCGGGGAGGGGGGTCCGAGCAGTACTTC CASSYLRGGGSEQYF
TRBJ2-7 TRBV6-1 - 17 TRBD1 TGTGCCAGCAGTGAACAGCCGGGGACAGGGAGGGCCTACGAGCAGTACTTC CASSEQPGTGRAYEQYF
TRBJ2-1 TRBV5-1 few 11 - TGCGCCAGCAGCTTGGAGAATGAGCAGTTCTTC CASSLENEQFF
TRBJ1-2 TRBV4-2 - 14 TRBD1 TGTGCCAGCAGCCTTTCCGGGACAGAAAATGGCTACACCTTC CASSLSGTENGYTF
TRBJ1-1 TRBV29-1 - 14 - TGCAGCGTTCGATTTCAGGGGCGGTATGATGAAGCTTTCTTT CSVRFQGRYDEAFF
TRBJ2-7 TRBV7-2 - 15 TRBD1 TGTGCCAGCGCCCCCGGGACAGGGGTGAACTACGAGCAGTACTTC CASAPGTGVNYEQYF
TRBJ1-2 TRBV14 - 13 TRBD1 TGTGCCAGCCGAGACAGGGACGGCTATGGCTACACCTTC CASRDRDGYGYTF
TRBJ1-1 TRBV6-1 few 15 TRBD1 TGTGCCAGCATGACAGGGGGCGCGGGGGGCACTGAAGCTTTCTTT CASMTGGAGGTEAFF
TRBJ2-1 TRBV29-1 - 15 - TGCAGCGTTGAAGATTACGGCGGGGCGAAGGATGAGCAGTTCTTC CSVEDYGGAKDEQFF
TRBJ1-1 TRBV15 once 13 - TGTGCCACCAGAGCCGGGGCGAGAACTGAAGCTTTCTTT CATRAGARTEAFF
TRBJ2-7 TRBV5-5 few 13 TRBD1 TGTGCCAGCAGCAGGGACAGGGACTACGAGCAGTACTTC CASSRDRDYEQYF
TRBJ2-5 TRBV6-5 - 14 - TGTGCCAGCAGTTACTCCAGGACCCAAGAGACCCAGTACTTC CASSYSRTQETQYF
TRBJ1-3 TRBV5-6 - 13 - TGTGCCAGCAGCTTAAGGGCTGGAAACACCATATATTTT CASSLRAGNTIYF
TRBJ2-7 TRBV5-1 - 14 TRBD2 TGCGCCAGCAGCTTACGGCAGGGAGCGGGGGAGCAGTACTTC CASSLRQGAGEQYF
TRBJ2-5 TRBV11-2 - 13 - TGTGCCAGCAGCAAAAATGGGAGAGAGACCCAGTACTTC CASSKNGRETQYF
TRBJ1-4 TRBV7-9 few 15 - TGTGCCAGCAGCTTGCAGGGTGGCAATAATGAAAAACTGTTTTTT CASSLQGGNNEKLFF
TRBJ1-2 TRBV27 - 16 - TGTGCCAGCAGAACGGGGTTTTCCGGGGATTTCGATGGCTACACCTTC CASRTGFSGDFDGYTF
TRBJ1-3 TRBV6-6 few 14 - TGTGCCAGCAGGTCCACAGGGCTTGGAAACACCATATATTTT CASRSTGLGNTIYF
TRBJ2-7 TRBV27 - 14 - TGTGCCAGCAGTTTTTTGGGAAGTAACTACGAGCAGTACTTC CASSFLGSNYEQYF
TRBJ1-1 TRBV7-3 - 14 - TGTGCCAGCAGCTTAACGGGCATAGGAAAAGTAGCTTTCTTT CASSLTGIGKVAFF